This T cell receptor (beta chain) stems from a study of regulatory T cells in long-lasting Graves disease. Notes on the study in general: Persistent cases favored TRBV28, TRBJ1-2 and TRBJ2-5. Relative to newly diagnosed Graves' patients, persistent ones had lower TCR diversity.

Documented time point: newly diagnosed GD, antithyroid drugs for less than 3 months. RNA isolated from PBMCs was used to make the TCR library. Diagnoses of Graves' disease were made by American Thyroid Association guidelines. V shed 8 bases and J shed 8 bases, with 21 bases lying between them. The CDR3 sequence is 15 residues long. CDR1 and CDR2 (germline): MDHEN, SYDVKM. Relying on iRepertoire HTBI primers and Arm-PCR of CDR3 regions, the team built TCR beta libraries. From the multiplex PCR reads, TCRdb called clonotypes with MiXCR, one entry per CDR3 protein. The sample carries around 250,000 distinct CDR3 sequences, about 18% recorded once. For this clonotype: Antigen: not known.

Separately, the same data were catalogued under a study of T cells in Graves' hyperthyroidism and ophthalmopathy. That source reports: Patients having uncontrolled infection, another autoimmune disease, pregnancy or lactation were not included.

This clonotype was obtained from a woman aged 25 to 39 with Graves disease. V usage is TRBV28 and J usage is TRBJ1-4; D may be TRBD1 (5 bases). The input for sequencing was peripheral blood mononuclear cells (PBMCs), taken at new diagnosis, from a patient treated with antithyroid drugs. CDR3 sequence: CASASLSQGEEKLFF. CDR3 in DNA: TGTGCCAGCGCTTCCCTGTCGCAGGGAGAGGAAAAACTGTTTTTT.